The 9 T cell receptor beta chains given below trace back to one sample, sequenced in a study of CD8+CD57+ T cells in acquired aplastic anemia. CDR3 and TCR beta VDJ profiling relied on a genomic DNA template. Via MiXCR, TCRdb re-called the reads, giving one row per CDR3 protein. This table holds 400,000 to 500,000 distinct CDR3 sequences, around 68% found once. The specimen sequenced was sorted CD4+, CD8+, or CD8+CD57+ T cells (not recorded which) from PBMCs. These receptor sequences come from a human donor in good health, serving as a control.

The chain is built from TRBV5-4 and TRBJ2-3; possible D gene TRBD2, 7 bases. Deletions cut 4 bases from V and 11 bases from J, with 17 bases between. The CDR3 consists of 13 residues. Germline V gene sequence: CDR1 SGHNT, CDR2 YYREEE (reference sequence). The CDR3 loop is CASSQRTASGQYF. In DNA, the CDR3 is TGTGCCAGCAGCCAGAGGACAGCTAGCGGGCAGTATTTT.

This rearrangement joins TRBV7-8 to TRBJ2-1; 14 nucleotides line up with TRBD2. There are 16 residues in the CDR3. Germline values: CDR1 SGHVS, CDR2 FQNEAQ. Trimming cost V 5 bases and J 6 bases; bases outside gene matches: 6. The DNA of the CDR3 is TGTGCCAGCAGCCTGTCAGGACTAGCGGGGGGCAATGAGCAGTTCTTC. Protein sequence: CASSLSGLAGGNEQFF.

The genes are TRBV20-1 and TRBJ2-1, with D unclear. Germline CDR1 reads DFQATT; CDR2 reads SNEGSKA (reference sequence). This CDR3 spans 12 amino acids. V gave up 2 bases and J gave up 13 bases, with 15 bases separating them. CDR3 sequence (DNA): TGCAGTGCTAGACCGGTGACATACCATCAGTTCTTC. It specifies CSARPVTYHQFF.

As to this clonotype: One end of the junction fails to match germline, which may point to a read error. The chain has TRBV5-1 and TRBJ2-7; possibly TRBD1 for D (7 bases). The germline CDR1 and CDR2 sequences are SGHRS and YFSETQ. The CDR3 runs to 11 residues. The CDR3 DNA follows: TGCGCCAGCAGCCCAGGCAGGGGGGCCGGCTTC. The encoded protein is CASSPGRGAGF.

About this clonotype: A read error is possible here, since a much larger clone lies one base away. J is TRBJ2-7 and V is TRBV6-1, with 8 nucleotides matching TRBD2. The CDR3 length is 17 residues. Germline CDR1 and CDR2: MNHNS and SASEGT. The V gene end was trimmed by 6 bases and the J gene end by 1 base; junction bases not matched to a gene: 14. This CDR3 is CASRGAFSSGVSYEQYF. In DNA, the CDR3 is TGTGCCAGCAGGGGGGCATTTAGTAGCGGGGTTTCCTACGAGCAGTACTTC.

The chain is built from TRBV19 and TRBJ2-7; TRBD2 matches at 11 bases. The length of the CDR3 is 15 residues. From germline, CDR1 is LNHDA and CDR2 SQIVND (reference sequence). V shed 9 bases and J 2 bases; nucleotides not matched to a gene: 9. In DNA, the CDR3 is TGTGCCAGCAGTTCTCGTAGCGGGGGGGCCTACGAGCAGTACTTC. Translation gives CASSSRSGGAYEQYF.

Comments on this clonotype: One end of the junction is discordant with germline, which a read error may explain. The gene calls are TRBV10-3 and TRBJ1-1; maybe TRBD1 (5 bases). There are 14 residues in the CDR3. Germline values: CDR1 ENHRY, CDR2 SYGVKD. The CDR3 sequence: CASSGTGWGNGDIF. CDR3 nucleotide sequence: TGTGCCAGCAGCGGGACGGGATGGGGCAATGGAGACATCTTT.

A note on this clonotype: One junction end does not reproduce the germline sequence, and a read error may be involved. The V gene is TRBV29-1, the J gene TRBJ2-3; tentative D call: TRBD1 (6 bases). Germline assignment: CDR1 SQVTM and CDR2 ANQGSEA. This CDR3 contains 12 residues. The CDR3 reads CSATGPSDEQYF. CDR3 nucleotide sequence: TGCAGCGCAACAGGGCCCTCCGATGAGCAGTATTTC.

On this clonotype: The germline gene is not matched at one end of the junction; a read error may be the cause. The V call is TRBV7-2, the J call TRBJ2-7, with unresolved D. The CDR3 loop spans 12 amino acids. From germline, CDR1 is SGHTA and CDR2 FQGNSA. The CDR3 bases are TGTGCCAGCAGCTTAGGGCGTGGGCCCCAAGACTTC. Its protein product is CASSLGRGPQDF.